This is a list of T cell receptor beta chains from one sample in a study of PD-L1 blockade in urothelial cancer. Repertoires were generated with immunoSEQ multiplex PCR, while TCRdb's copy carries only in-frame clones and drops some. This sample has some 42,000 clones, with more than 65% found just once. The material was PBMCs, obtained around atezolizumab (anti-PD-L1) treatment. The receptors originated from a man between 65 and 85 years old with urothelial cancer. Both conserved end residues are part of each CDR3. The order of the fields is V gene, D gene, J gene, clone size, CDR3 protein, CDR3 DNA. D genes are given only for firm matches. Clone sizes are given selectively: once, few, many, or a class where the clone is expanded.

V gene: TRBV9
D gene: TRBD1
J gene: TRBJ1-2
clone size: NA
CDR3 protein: CASSTSLGTGGNGYTF
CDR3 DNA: TGTGCCAGCAGCACTAGTCTTGGGACAGGGGGTAATGGCTACACCTTC

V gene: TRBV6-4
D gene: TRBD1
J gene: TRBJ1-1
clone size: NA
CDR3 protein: CASSDSQGVAFF
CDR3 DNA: TGTGCCAGCAGTGACTCCCAGGGGGTCGCTTTCTTT

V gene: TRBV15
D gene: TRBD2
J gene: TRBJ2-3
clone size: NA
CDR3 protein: CATSRASGRATDTQYF
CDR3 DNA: TGTGCCACCAGCAGAGCTAGCGGGAGGGCTACAGATACGCAGTATTTT

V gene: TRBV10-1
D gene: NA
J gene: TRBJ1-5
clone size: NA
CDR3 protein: CASSESTYQPQHF
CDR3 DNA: TGCGCCAGCAGTGAGTCGACTTATCAGCCCCAGCATTTT

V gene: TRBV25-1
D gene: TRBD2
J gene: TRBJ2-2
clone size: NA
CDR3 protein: CASTLSAGGTGELFF
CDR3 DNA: TGTGCCAGCACCCTATCGGCGGGAGGCACCGGGGAGCTGTTTTTT

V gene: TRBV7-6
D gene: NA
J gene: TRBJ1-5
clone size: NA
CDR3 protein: CASSLAGGGFGNQPQHF
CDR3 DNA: TGTGCCAGCAGCTTAGCGGGGGGGGGTTTTGGCAATCAGCCCCAGCATTTT

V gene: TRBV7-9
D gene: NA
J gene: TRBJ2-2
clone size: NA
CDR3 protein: CASSLRSGRMGGELFF
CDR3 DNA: TGTGCCAGCAGCTTACGGAGCGGTCGAATGGGCGGGGAGCTGTTTTTT

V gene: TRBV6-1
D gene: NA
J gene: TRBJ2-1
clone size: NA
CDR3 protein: CASCWTTTSAEQFF
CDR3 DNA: TGTGCCAGCTGCTGGACTACTACGAGTGCTGAGCAGTTCTTC

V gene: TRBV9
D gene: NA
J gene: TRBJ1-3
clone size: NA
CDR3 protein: CASSEETVGNTIYF
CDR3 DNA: TGTGCCAGCAGCGAAGAGACAGTTGGAAACACCATATATTTT

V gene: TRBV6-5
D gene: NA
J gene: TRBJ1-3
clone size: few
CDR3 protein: CASSSRGNTIYF
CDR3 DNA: TGTGCCAGCAGTTCCAGGGGAAACACCATATATTTT

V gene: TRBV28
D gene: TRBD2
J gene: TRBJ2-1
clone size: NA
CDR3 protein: CASSLRYGRARSEQFF
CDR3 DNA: TGTGCCAGCAGTTTACGATACGGGAGGGCCCGGAGTGAGCAGTTCTTC

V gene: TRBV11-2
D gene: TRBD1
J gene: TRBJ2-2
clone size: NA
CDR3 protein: CASSSPGQGVGELFF
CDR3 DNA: TGTGCCAGCAGCTCTCCGGGACAGGGTGTCGGGGAGCTGTTTTTT

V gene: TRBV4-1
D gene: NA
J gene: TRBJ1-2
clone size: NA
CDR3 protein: CASSQVHSTNYGYTF
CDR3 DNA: TGCGCCAGCAGCCAAGTTCACAGTACTAACTATGGCTACACCTTC

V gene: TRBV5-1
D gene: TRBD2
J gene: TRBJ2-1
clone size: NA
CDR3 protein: CASSLSGSSYNEQFF
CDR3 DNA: TGCGCCAGCAGCCTTAGCGGGAGCTCCTACAATGAGCAGTTCTTC

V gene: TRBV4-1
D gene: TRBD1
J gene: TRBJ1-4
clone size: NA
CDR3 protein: CASSQDQAGGTEKLFF
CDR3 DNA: TGCGCCAGCAGCCAAGATCAGGCAGGGGGAACTGAAAAACTGTTTTTT

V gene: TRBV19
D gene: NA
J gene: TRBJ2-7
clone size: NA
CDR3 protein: CASSKFSQNYEQYF
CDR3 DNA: TGTGCCAGTAGTAAATTTAGCCAGAACTACGAGCAGTACTTC

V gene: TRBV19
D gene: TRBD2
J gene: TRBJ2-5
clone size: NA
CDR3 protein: CASKLAGGFLETQYF
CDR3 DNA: TGTGCCAGTAAGCTCGCGGGAGGTTTCCTAGAGACCCAGTACTTC

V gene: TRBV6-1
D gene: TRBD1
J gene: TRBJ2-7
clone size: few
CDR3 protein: CASSARTGEDYEQYF
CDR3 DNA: TGTGCCAGCAGTGCTAGGACAGGGGAGGACTACGAGCAGTACTTC

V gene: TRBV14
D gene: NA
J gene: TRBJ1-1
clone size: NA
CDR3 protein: CASSPWTGGRTEAFF
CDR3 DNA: TGTGCCAGCAGCCCGTGGACGGGGGGGCGCACTGAAGCTTTCTTT

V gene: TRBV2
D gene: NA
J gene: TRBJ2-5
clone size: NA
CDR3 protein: CASKGEETQYF
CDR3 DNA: TGTGCCAGCAAAGGGGAAGAGACCCAGTACTTC

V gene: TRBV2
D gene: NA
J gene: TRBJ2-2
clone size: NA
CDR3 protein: CASSREIPGYKTGELFF
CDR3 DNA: TGTGCCAGCAGCCGCGAGATACCCGGGTATAAGACCGGGGAGCTGTTTTTT

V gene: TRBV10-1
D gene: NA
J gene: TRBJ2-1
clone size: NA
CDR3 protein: CASSDSLYNEQFF
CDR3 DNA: TGCGCCAGCAGTGACTCGCTATACAATGAGCAGTTCTTC

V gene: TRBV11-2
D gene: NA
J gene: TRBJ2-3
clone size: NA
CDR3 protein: CASSSGMLSTDTQYF
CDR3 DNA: TGTGCCAGCAGCTCAGGAATGCTTAGCACAGATACGCAGTATTTT

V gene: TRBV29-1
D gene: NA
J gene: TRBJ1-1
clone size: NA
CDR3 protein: CSVEDSTGHTEAFF
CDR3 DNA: TGCAGCGTTGAAGATTCTACAGGGCACACTGAAGCTTTCTTT

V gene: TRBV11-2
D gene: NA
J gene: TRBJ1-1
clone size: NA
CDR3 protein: CASSLTRGNTEAFF
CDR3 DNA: TGTGCCAGCAGCTTAACGCGAGGGAACACTGAAGCTTTCTTT

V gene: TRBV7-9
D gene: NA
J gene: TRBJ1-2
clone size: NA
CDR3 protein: CASSPENLGGYTF
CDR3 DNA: TGTGCCAGCAGTCCCGAAAATCTCGGTGGCTACACCTTC

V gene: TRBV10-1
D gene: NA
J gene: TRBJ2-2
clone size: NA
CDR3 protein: CASSEYYTGELFF
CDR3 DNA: TGCGCCAGCAGTGAGTACTACACCGGGGAGCTGTTTTTT

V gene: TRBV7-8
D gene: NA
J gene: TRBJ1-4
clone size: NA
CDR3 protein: CASSPTHSAVVNEKLFF
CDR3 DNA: TGTGCCAGCAGCCCGACTCATTCTGCGGTGGTTAATGAAAAACTGTTTTTT

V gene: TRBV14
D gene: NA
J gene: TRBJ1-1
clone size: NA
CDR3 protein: CASSPIGNTEAFF
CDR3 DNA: TGTGCCAGCAGCCCGATCGGGAACACTGAAGCTTTCTTT

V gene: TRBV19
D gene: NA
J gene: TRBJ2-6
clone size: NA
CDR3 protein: CASEDTAHRSGANVLTF
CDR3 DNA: TGTGCCAGTGAGGATACGGCCCATCGTTCTGGGGCCAACGTCCTGACTTTC

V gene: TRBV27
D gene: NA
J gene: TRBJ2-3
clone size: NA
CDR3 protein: CASSLSRGTDTQYF
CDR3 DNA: TGTGCCAGCAGTTTATCGCGAGGCACAGATACGCAGTATTTT

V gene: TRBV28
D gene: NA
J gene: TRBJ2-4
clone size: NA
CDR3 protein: CASSQTAAKNIQYF
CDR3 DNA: TGTGCCAGCAGTCAGACAGCAGCCAAAAACATTCAGTACTTC

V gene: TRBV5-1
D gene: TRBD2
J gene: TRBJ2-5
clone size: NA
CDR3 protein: CASRTLTSGGAETQYF
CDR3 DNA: TGCGCCAGCAGAACTCTAACTAGCGGGGGTGCGGAGACCCAGTACTTC

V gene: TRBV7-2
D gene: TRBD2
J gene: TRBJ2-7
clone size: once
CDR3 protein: CASSLAALAEEQYF
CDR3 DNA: TGTGCCAGCAGCTTAGCTGCGCTAGCGGAAGAGCAGTACTTC

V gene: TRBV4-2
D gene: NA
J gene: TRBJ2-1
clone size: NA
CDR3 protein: CASSPEDWAEGYNEQFF
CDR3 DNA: TGTGCCAGCAGCCCCGAGGACTGGGCGGAAGGTTACAATGAGCAGTTCTTC

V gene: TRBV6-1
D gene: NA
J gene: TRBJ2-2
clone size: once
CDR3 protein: CASSDEGTGELFF
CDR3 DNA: TGTGCCAGCAGTGATGAGGGCACCGGGGAGCTGTTTTTT

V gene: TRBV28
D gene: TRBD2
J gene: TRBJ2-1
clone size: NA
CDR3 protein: CASSPTSGRGEQFF
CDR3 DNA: TGTGCCAGCAGCCCGACTAGCGGGAGGGGTGAGCAGTTCTTC

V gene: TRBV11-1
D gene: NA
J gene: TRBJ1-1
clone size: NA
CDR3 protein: CASSFMDSLNTEAFF
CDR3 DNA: TGTGCCAGCAGCTTTATGGACAGCTTGAACACTGAAGCTTTCTTT

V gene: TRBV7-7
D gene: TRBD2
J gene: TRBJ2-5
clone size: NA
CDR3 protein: CASSLGLATETQYF
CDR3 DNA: TGTGCCAGCAGCTTGGGACTAGCGACTGAGACCCAGTACTTC

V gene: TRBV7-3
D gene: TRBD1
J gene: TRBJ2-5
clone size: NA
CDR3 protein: CASSPGTEETQYF
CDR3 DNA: TGTGCCAGCAGCCCCGGGACAGAAGAGACCCAGTACTTC

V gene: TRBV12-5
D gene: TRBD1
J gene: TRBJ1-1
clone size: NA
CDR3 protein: CASGWGQGDTEAFF
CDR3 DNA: TGTGCTAGTGGTTGGGGACAGGGTGACACTGAAGCTTTCTTT

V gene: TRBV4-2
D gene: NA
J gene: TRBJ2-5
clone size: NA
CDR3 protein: CASSQDSRPQETQYF
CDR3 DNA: TGTGCCAGCAGCCAAGATTCTCGTCCCCAAGAGACCCAGTACTTC

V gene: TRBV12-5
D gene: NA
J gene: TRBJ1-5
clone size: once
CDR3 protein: CASGLGARQPQHF
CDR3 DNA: TGTGCTAGTGGTTTGGGCGCGCGGCAGCCCCAGCATTTT

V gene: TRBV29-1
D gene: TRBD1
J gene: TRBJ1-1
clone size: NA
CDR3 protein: CSGGQWNTEAFF
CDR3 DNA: TGCAGCGGGGGACAGTGGAACACTGAAGCTTTCTTT

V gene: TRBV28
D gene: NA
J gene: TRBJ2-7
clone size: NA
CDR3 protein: CASSLRPSSYEQYF
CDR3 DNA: TGTGCCAGCAGTTTGAGGCCAAGCTCCTACGAGCAGTACTTC